One and the same sample provided the 3 T cell receptor beta chains below, sequenced in a study of early T cells in non-severe SARS-CoV-2 infection. Each CDR3 protein gets one entry after TCRdb re-called the 5' RACE reads with MiXCR. The sample records over 25,000 distinct CDR3 sequences, about 4.2% being singletons. The sequenced sample was whole blood. All receptors come from an adult who was a healthcare worker with PCR-confirmed SARS-CoV-2 infection or an uninfected control (not recorded which).

This clonotype was observed many times. The V gene is TRBV5-5, the J gene TRBJ2-3; the D gene is possibly TRBD2 (6 bases). Trimming stripped 4 bases from V and 2 bases from J, with 20 bases between. The CDR3 is made up of 17 amino acids. In germline, CDR1 is SGHKS, CDR2 YYEKEE (reference sequence). CDR3 nucleotide sequence: TGTGCCAGCAGCCCGGAGCCAAGCGGGTCCGCCACAGATACGCAGTATTTT. Residues: CASSPEPSGSATDTQYF.

This clonotype appeared many times. The rearrangement links TRBV5-8 to TRBJ2-1; no reliable D call. The V gene's germline CDR1 is SGHTS and CDR2 YDEGEE. The V and J ends lost 6 bases and 8 bases respectively, with 9 bases between them. CDR3 length equals 11 residues. CDR3 DNA: TGTGCCAGCACCACGTACGATGAGCAGTTCTTC. Amino acid sequence: CASTTYDEQFF.

V is TRBV6-1 and J is TRBJ2-3; 10 bases agree with TRBD2. Trimming cost V 1 base and J 4 bases; bases outside gene matches: 2. Germline values: CDR1 MNHNS, CDR2 SASEGT. This CDR3 has 15 residues. Here the CDR3 reads CASSEEAGGSDTQYF. CDR3 nucleotide sequence: TGTGCCAGCAGTGAAGAAGCGGGGGGGTCAGATACGCAGTATTTT.